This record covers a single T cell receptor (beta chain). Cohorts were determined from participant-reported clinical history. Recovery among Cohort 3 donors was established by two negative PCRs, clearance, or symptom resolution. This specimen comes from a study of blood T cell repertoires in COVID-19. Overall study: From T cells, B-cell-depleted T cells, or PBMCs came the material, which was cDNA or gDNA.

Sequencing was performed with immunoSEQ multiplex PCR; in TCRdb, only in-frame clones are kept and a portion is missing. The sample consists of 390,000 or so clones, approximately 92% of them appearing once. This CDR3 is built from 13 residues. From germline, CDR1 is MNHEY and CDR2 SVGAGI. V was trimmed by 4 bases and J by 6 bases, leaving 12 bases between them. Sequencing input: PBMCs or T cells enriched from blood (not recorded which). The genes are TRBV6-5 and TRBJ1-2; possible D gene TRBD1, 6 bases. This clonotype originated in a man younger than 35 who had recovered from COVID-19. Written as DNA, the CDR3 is TGTGCCAGCAGTTTACAGGGTCTCGATGGCTACACCTTC. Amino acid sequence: CASSLQGLDGYTF.